This record looks at one T cell receptor (beta chain) sequence and its context. Its antigen is currently unknown. Only in-frame clones appear in the TCRdb table, and some are missing; sequencing was by immunoSEQ multiplex PCR. The table lists about 86,000 clones, about nine tenths of them singletons. Per the germline V gene, CDR1 is SGHTA and CDR2 is FQGNSA. CDR3 length: 13 amino acids. V lost 7 bases and J lost 5; bases outside the gene matches: 7. This record comes from a study of graft-versus-host responses after intestinal transplantation. Study in general: Anti-thymocyte globulin was used for induction in all recipients, who then took tacrolimus and steroids for about three years.

Findings of the study overall: Allografts of patients with graft-donor T cell macrochimerism showed high graft-versus-host to host-versus-graft clone ratios.

The V gene is TRBV7-2, the J gene TRBJ1-2; 7 nucleotides line up with TRBD1. This specimen consisted of unstimulated CD4+ T cells sorted from spleen or lymph node cells, obtained before transplant. This TCR came from a human donor who was the organ donor for an intestinal transplant. The CDR3: CASNPTGTYGYTF. The CDR3 DNA reads as TGTGCCAGCAACCCGACAGGGACTTATGGCTACACCTTC.